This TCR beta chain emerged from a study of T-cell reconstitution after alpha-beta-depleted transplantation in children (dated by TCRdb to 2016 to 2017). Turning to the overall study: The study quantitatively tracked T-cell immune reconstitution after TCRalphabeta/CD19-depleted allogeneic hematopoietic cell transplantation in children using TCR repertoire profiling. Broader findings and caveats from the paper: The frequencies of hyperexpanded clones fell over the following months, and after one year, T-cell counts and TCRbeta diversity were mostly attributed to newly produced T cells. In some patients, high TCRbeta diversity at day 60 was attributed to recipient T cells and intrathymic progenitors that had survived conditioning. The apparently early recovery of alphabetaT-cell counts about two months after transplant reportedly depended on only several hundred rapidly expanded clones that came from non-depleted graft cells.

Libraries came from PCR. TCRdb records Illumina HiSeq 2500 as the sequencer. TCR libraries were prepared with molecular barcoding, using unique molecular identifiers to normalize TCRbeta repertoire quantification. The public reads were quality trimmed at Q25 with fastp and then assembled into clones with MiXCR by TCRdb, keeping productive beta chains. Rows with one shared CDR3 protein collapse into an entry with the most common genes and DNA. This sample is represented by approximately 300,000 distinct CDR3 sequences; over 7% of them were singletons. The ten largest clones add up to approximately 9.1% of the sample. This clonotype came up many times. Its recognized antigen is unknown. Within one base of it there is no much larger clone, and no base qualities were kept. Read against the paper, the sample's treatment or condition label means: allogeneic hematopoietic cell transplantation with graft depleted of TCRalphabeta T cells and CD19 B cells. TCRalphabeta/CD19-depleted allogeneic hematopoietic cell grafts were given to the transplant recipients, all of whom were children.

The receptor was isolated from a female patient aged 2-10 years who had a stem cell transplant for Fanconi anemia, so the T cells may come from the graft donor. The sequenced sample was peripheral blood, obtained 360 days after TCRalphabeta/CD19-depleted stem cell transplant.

The CDR3 in this case is CASSRDRGLFEQYF. The DNA reads TGTGCCAGCAGCCGGGACAGGGGGCTGTTTGAGCAGTACTTC. The sequence is built from TRBV6-1 and TRBJ2-7; the central 12 bases match TRBD1. The junction shows trimming of 6 bases on V and 7 bases on J, and the gene matches do not reach 7 bases of it. CDR1 and CDR2 are read off the germline V gene as MNHNS and SASEGT. The CDR3 covers 14 residues, taking in both the cysteine and the phenylalanine. Of all the DNA, just the CDR3 is kept, 42 bases in frame from base 1.